This T cell receptor (beta chain) stems from a study of blood T cell repertoires in COVID-19. Overall study: Samples representing acute and convalescent COVID-19 were sourced from the United States, Italy and Spain. T cells, B-cell-depleted T cells, or PBMCs provided the cDNA or gDNA that served as material.

Per the original data handling: Amplification of reference gene primers was used by the study to estimate nucleated cell counts. Sequencing was performed with immunoSEQ multiplex PCR; in TCRdb, only in-frame clones are kept and a portion is missing. That table furnishes V, J and clone size, whereas the DNA furnished D and trimming. The sample has 200,000 or so clones; roughly 87% are singletons. Germline V gives CDR1 SQVTM, CDR2 ANQGSEA. The V end was cut by 5 bases, the J end by 4 bases, with 12 bases between. The CDR3 runs to 12 residues. The clonotype originates from a man aged 35 to 55 with active or convalescent COVID-19. The V gene is TRBV29-1, the J gene TRBJ2-7; maybe TRBD2 (6 bases). Sequencing used peripheral blood. This CDR3 reads CSVRTNSYEQYF. CDR3 DNA: TGCAGCGTTCGGACTAACTCATACGAGCAGTACTTC.